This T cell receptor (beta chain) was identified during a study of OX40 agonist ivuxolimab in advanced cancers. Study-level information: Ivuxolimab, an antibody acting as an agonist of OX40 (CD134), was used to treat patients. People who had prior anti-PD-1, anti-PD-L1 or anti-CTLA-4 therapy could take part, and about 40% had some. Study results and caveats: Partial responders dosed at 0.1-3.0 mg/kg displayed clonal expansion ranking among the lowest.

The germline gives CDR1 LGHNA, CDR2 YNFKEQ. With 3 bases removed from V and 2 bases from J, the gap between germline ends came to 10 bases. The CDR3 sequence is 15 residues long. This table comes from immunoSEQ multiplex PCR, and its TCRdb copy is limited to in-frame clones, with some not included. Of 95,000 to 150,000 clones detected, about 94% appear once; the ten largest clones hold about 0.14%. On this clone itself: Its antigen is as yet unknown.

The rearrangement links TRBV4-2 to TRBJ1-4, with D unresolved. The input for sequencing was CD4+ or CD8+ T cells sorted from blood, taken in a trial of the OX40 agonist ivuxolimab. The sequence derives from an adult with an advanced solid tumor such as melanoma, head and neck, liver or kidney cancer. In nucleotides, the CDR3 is TGTGCCAGCAGCCAGCCGGGAACCACTAATGAAAAACTGTTTTTT. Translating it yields CASSQPGTTNEKLFF.